This T cell receptor beta chain derives from a study of T cell repertoires in cytomegalovirus infection. TCRdb recomputed calls from the reads with MiXCR, one row per CDR3 protein. The sample carries a few hundred thousand distinct CDR3 sequences, 25% to 30% recorded once. This clonotype was detected a few times. As yet, its antigen is unknown. Trimming stripped 7 bases from V and 0 bases from J, with 16 bases between. The CDR3 has 16 amino acids. This TCR came from a human donor in good health (CMV status not recorded). Some clones in this sample may be carry-over from other donors' samples. Sequencing used cultured PBMCs, obtained from culture after CMV antigen stimulation. The rearrangement joins TRBV12-3 or TRBV12-4 to TRBJ2-1; D not resolved. CDR3 loop: CASNWIGQSSYNEQFF. CDR3 coding DNA: TGTGCCAGCAACTGGATCGGGCAGAGCTCCTACAATGAGCAGTTCTTC.